Here is one T cell receptor beta chain with its context. Its matching antigen is unknown. The data stem from a study of T cell responses to AZD1222 COVID-19 vaccine. Study as a whole: Investigators merged groups given second doses at roughly 4 or roughly 12 weeks.

Overall study findings and caveats: Unmutated variant regions are reportedly the target of nearly half of TCRs that are spike-specific. Spike-specific TCR breadth and depth both grew after two AZD1222 doses. Clonal diversity may have been underestimated in mostly white British donors.

Using immunoSEQ multiplex PCR, the repertoire was profiled, and TCRdb retains in-frame clones only, with some absent. The profile shows 65,000 to 80,000 clones, about 85% of them singletons. Source: peripheral blood, taken on day 0 of AZD1222 vaccination. The receptor was isolated from an adult in good health.

The CDR3 nucleotides are TGTGCCAGCAGAATAGAACCTTACACTGAAGCTTTCTTT. Translation: CASRIEPYTEAFF. V is TRBV6-5 and J is TRBJ1-1; the D is unclear. The ends were cut back, 6 bases at V and 3 bases at J, with 11 bases in the middle. Per germline, CDR1 MNHEY and CDR2 SVGAGI. This CDR3 contains 13 residues.